This TCR beta chain was sequenced during a study of early T cells in non-severe SARS-CoV-2 infection. Study overall: Investigators sequenced bulk RNA drawn from unsorted whole blood, and chains remained unpaired. General observations from the study: Sequences matched to VDJdb favored anti-spike CD8 responses, while private and CD4 specificities were missed.

In its sample, this clonotype was seen many times. Its antigen is not known. The library protocol tagged individual cDNA molecules with unique molecular identifiers. TCRdb re-derived calls from the 5' RACE reads in MiXCR, one entry per CDR3 protein. The table includes about 61,000 distinct CDR3 sequences, less than 14% detected once. This CDR3 region has 16 residues. Looked up from germline, CDR1 is MNHNY and CDR2 is SVGAGI (reference sequence). Deletions cut 6 bases from V and 0 bases from J, with 17 bases between. This TCR derives from an adult who was a healthcare worker with PCR-confirmed SARS-CoV-2 infection or an uninfected control (not recorded which). V gene TRBV6-6 combines with J gene TRBJ1-1; D may be TRBD1 (5 bases). Sequencing used whole blood. The CDR3, as DNA: TGTGCCAGCAGCCCCAAACGAGGGGCGGTGAACACTGAAGCTTTCTTT. Translated, it gives CASSPKRGAVNTEAFF.